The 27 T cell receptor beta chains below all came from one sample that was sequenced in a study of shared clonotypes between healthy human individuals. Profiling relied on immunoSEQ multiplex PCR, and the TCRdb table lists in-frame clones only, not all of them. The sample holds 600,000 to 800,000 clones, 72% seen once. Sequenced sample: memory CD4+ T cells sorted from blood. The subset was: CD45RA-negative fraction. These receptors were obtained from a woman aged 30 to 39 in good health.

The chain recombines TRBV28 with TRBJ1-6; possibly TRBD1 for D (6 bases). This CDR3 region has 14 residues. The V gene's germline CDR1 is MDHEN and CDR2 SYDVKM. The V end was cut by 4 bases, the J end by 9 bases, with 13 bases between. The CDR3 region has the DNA TGTGCCAGCAGTTACAGGGAATTGACTTCACCCCTCCACTTT. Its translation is CASSYRELTSPLHF. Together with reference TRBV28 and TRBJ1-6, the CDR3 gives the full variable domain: DVKVTQSSRYLVKRTGEKVFLECVQDMDHENMFWYRQDPGLGLRLIYFSYDVKMKEKGDIPEGYSVSREKKERFSLILESASTNQTSMYLCASSYRELTSPLHFGNGTRLTVT.

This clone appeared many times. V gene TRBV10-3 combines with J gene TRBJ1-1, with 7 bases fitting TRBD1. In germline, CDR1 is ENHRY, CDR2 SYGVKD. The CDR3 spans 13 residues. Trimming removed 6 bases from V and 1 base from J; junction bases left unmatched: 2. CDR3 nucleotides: TGTGCCATCAGGGGACAGCCGAACACTGAAGCTTTCTTT. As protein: CAIRGQPNTEAFF.

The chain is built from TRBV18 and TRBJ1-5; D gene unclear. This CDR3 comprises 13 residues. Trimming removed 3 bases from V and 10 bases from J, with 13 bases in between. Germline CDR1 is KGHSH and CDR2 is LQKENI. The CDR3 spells CASSPGVREPQHF. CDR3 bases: TGTGCCAGCTCACCCGGGGTCCGAGAACCCCAGCATTTT.

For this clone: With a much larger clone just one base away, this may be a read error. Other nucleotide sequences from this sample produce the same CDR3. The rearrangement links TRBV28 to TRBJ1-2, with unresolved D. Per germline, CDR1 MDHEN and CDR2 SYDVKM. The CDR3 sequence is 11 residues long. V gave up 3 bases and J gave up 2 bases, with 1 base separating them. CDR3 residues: CASSLNYGYTF. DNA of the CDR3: TGTGCCAGCAGTTTGAACTATGGCTACACCTTC.

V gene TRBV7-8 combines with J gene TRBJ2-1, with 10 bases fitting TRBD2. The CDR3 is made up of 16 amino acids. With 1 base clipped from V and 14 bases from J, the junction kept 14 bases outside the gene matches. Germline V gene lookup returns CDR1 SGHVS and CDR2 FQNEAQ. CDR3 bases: TGTGCCAGCAGCTTAGAACGAGCGGGAGGGCCAATGGGAGAGTTCTTC. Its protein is CASSLERAGGPMGEFF.

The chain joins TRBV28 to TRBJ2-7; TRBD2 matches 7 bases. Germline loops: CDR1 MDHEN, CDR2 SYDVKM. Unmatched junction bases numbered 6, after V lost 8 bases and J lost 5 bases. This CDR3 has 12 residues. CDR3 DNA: TGTGCCAGCGGGGGGGAGGGGCACGAGCAGTACTTC. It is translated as CASGGEGHEQYF.

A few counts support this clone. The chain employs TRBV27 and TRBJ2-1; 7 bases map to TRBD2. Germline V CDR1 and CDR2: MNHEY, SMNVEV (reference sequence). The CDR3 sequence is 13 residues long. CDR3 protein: CAASSGDRNEQFF. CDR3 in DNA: TGTGCTGCGTCCAGCGGGGATCGAAATGAGCAGTTCTTC.

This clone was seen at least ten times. The CDR3: CASSLVRQGYTF. The CDR3 DNA reads TGTGCCAGCAGCTTAGTAAGGCAAGGCTACACCTTC. This chain uses TRBV7-2 with TRBJ1-2; D gene uncertain. Germline lookup yields CDR1 SGHTA and CDR2 FQGNSA. The V end lost 1 base, the J end lost 8 bases, and 8 bases lay between the germline ends. The CDR3 spans 12 residues. Drawing the rest from reference TRBV7-2 and TRBJ1-2, the complete variable domain is GAGVSQSPSNKVTEKGKDVELRCDPISGHTALYWYRQSLGQGLEFLIYFQGNSAPDKSGLPSDRFSAERTGGSVSTLTIQRTQQEDSAVYLCASSLVRQGYTFGSGTRLTVV.

The CDR3 sequence is CASSRWDYEQYF. Here the CDR3 DNA reads TGTGCCAGCAGCCGCTGGGACTACGAGCAGTACTTC. The V gene is TRBV14, the J gene TRBJ2-7; D is uncertain. The CDR3 has 12 residues. Germline V gene data show CDR1 as SGHDN and CDR2 as FVKESK. V was shortened by 4 bases and J by 3 bases, with 7 bases between the two germline ends.

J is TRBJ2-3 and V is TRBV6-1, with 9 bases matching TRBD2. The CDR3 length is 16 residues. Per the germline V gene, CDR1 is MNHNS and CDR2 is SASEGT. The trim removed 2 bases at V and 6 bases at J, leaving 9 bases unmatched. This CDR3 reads CASSESPLAGFDTQYF. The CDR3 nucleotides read TGTGCCAGCAGTGAATCTCCCCTAGCGGGATTCGATACGCAGTATTTT.

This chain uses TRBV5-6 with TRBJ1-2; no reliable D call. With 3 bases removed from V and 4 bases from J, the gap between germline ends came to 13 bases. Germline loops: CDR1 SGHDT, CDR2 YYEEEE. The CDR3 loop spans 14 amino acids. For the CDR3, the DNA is TGTGCCAGCAGCTCAATATACGGTGGCTATGGCTACACCTTC. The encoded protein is CASSSIYGGYGYTF.

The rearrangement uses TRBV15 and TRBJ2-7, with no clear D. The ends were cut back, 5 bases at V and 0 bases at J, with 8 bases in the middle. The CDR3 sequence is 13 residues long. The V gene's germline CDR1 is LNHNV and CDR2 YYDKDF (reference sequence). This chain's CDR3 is CATSPGSSYEQYF. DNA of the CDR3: TGTGCCACCAGCCCCGGAAGCTCCTACGAGCAGTACTTC.

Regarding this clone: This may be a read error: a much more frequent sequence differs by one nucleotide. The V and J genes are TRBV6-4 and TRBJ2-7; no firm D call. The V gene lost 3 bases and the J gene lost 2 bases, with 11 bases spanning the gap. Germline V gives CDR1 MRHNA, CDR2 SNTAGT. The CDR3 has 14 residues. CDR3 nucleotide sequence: TGTGCCAGCAGTGAAGGGCAGGACCCCTACGAGCAGTACTTC. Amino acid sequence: CASSEGQDPYEQYF.

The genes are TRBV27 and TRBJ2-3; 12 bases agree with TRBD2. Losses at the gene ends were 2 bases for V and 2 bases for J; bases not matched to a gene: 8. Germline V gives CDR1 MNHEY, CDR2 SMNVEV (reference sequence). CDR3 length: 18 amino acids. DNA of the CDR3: TGTGCCAGCAGTTTACTGCCTAGCGGGGGGGGGCACACAGATACGCAGTATTTT. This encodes CASSLLPSGGGHTDTQYF.

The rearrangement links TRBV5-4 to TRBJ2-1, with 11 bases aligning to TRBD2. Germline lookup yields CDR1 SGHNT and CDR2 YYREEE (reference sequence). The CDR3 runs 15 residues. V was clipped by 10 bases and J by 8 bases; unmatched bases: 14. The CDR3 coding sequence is TGTGCCCCCAGTTTAGCGGGAGGGCCGAGCGATGAGCAGTTCTTC. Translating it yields CAPSLAGGPSDEQFF.

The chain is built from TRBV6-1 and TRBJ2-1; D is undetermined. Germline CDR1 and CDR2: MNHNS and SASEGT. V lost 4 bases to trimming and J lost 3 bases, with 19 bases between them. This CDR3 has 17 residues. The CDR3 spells CASSAPGRGTFYNEQFF. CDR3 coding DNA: TGTGCCAGCAGTGCCCCCGGTCGTGGAACTTTCTACAATGAGCAGTTCTTC.

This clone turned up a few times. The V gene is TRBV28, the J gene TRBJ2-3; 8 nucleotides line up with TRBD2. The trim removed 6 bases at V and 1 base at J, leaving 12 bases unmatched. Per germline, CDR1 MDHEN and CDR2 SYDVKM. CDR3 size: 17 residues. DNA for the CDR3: TGTGCCAGCAGCTACAGCGGGAGCATAAGGGGCACAGATACGCAGTATTTT. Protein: CASSYSGSIRGTDTQYF.

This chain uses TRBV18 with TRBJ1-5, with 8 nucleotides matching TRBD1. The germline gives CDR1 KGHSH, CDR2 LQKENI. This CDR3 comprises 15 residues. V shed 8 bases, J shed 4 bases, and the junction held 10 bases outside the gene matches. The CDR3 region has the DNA TGTGCCAGCCAAGTGGACAGGGTAAGGAATCAGCCCCAGCATTTT. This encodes CASQVDRVRNQPQHF.

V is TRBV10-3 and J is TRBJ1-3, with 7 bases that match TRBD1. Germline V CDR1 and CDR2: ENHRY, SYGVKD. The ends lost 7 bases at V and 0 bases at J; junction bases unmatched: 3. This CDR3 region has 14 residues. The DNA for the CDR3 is TGTGCCATCAACGACAGGGTCTCTGGAAACACCATATATTTT. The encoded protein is CAINDRVSGNTIYF.

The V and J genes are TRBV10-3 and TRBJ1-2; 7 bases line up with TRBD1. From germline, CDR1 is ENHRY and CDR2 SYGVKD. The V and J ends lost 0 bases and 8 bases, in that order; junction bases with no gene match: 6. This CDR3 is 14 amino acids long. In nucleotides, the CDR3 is TGTGCCATCAGTGAGTCGCTAGGGGGCGTCGGCTACACCTTC. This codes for CAISESLGGVGYTF.

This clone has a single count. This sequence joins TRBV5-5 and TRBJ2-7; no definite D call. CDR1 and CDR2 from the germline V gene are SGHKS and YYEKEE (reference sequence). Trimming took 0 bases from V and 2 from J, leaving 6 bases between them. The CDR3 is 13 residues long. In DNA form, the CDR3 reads TGTGCCAGCAGCTTGGAGGTCCCCTACGAGCAGTACTTC. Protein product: CASSLEVPYEQYF.

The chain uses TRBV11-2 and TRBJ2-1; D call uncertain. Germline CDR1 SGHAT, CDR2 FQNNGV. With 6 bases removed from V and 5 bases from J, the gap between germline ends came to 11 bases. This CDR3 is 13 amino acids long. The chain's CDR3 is CASRRIRDNEQFF. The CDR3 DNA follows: TGTGCCAGCAGACGAATAAGGGACAATGAGCAGTTCTTC.

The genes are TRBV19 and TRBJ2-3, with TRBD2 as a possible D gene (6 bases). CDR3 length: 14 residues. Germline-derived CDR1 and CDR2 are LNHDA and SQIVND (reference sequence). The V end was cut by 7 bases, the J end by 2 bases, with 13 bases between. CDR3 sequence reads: CASKLAGITDTQYF. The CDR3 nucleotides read TGTGCCAGTAAACTGGCGGGAATCACAGATACGCAGTATTTT.

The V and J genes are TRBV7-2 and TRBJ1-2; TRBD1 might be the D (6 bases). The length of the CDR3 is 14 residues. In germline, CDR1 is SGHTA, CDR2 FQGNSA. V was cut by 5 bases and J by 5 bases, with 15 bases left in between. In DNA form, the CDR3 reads TGTGCCAGCAGCGCCCCCGTGGACAGTTATGGCTACACCTTC. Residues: CASSAPVDSYGYTF.

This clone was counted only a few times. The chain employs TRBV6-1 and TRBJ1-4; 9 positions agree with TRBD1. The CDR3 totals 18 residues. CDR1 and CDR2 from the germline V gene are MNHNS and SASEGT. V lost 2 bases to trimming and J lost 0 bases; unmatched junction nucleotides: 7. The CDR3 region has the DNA TGTGCCAGCAGTGAAACCGGGACAGGGCTTCCAACTAATGAAAAACTGTTTTTT. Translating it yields CASSETGTGLPTNEKLFF.

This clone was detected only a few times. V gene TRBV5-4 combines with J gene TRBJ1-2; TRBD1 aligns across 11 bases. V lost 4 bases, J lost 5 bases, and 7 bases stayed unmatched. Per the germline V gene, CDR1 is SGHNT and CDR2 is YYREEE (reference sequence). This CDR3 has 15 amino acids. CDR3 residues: CASSHGTGGRYGYTF. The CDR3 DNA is TGTGCCAGCAGCCATGGGACAGGGGGTCGGTATGGCTACACCTTC.

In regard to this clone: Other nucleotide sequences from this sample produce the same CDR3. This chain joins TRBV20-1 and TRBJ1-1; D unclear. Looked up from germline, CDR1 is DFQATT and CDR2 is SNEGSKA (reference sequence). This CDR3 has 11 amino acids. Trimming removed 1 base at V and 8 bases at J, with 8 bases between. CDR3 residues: CSARVRSEAFF. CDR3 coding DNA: TGCAGTGCTAGAGTGCGGTCCGAAGCTTTCTTT.